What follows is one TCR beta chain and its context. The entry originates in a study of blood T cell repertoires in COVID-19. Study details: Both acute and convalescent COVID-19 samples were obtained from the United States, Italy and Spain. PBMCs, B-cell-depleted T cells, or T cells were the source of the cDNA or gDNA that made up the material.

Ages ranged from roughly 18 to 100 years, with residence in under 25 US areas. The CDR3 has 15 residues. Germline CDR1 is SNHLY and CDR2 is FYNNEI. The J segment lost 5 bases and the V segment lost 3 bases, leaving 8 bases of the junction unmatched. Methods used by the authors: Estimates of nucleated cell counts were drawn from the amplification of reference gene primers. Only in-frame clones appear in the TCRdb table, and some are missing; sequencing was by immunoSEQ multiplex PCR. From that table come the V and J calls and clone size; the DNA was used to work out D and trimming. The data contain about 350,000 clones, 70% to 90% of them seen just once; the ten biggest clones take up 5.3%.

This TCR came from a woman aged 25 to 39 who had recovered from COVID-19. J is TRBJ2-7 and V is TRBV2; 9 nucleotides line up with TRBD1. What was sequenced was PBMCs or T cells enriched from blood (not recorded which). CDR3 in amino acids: CASSDQRQGVNEQYF. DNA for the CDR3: TGTGCCAGCAGTGACCAACGACAGGGGGTCAACGAGCAGTACTTC.